Listed below are T cell receptor beta chains from one sample, sequenced in a study of T cells in Graves' hyperthyroidism and ophthalmopathy. TCRdb re-derived calls from the multiplex PCR reads in MiXCR, one entry per CDR3 protein. The repertoire holds around 700,000 distinct CDR3 sequences, with approximately 18% as singletons. The sequenced sample consisted of blood. These receptor sequences come from a woman aged 45-59 years with Graves' hyperthyroidism that later progressed to Graves' ophthalmopathy. Both conserved end residues are part of each CDR3. D genes are given only for firm matches. Part of the rows lack a size; the others show once, few, many or a class for expanded clones.

v_call	clone_size	cdr3_length	j_call	d_call	cdr3_nt	cdr3_aa
TRBV6-1	few	16	TRBJ2-5	TRBD2	TGTGCCAGCAGTGGGTCTCGACTAGCGGGTGGGGAGACCCAGTACTTC	CASSGSRLAGGETQYF
TRBV7-9	many	16	TRBJ2-3	TRBD2	TGTGCCAGCAGCTTAGGAGGACTAGCTGCCACAGATACGCAGTATTTT	CASSLGGLAATDTQYF
TRBV18	few	15	TRBJ1-1	NA	TGTGCCAGCTCACCAGTCGGAGGGGTTAGAACTGAAGCTTTCTTT	CASSPVGGVRTEAFF
TRBV18	many	17	TRBJ2-5	TRBD2	TGTGCCAGCTCACCTCCCGGGACTAGCGATATTTCGGAGACCCAGTACTTC	CASSPPGTSDISETQYF
TRBV18	many	16	TRBJ1-5	TRBD1	TGTGCCAGCTCACCCCGGGACAGGGTTGACAATCAGCCCCAGCATTTT	CASSPRDRVDNQPQHF
TRBV29-1	few	13	TRBJ2-2	NA	TGCAGCGTTGTATCAGGGGACACCGGGGAGCTGTTTTTT	CSVVSGDTGELFF
TRBV4-2	NA	15	TRBJ1-2	NA	TGTGCCAGCAGCCAAGATCGTGGGAACACCGGGGGCTACACCTTC	CASSQDRGNTGGYTF
TRBV3-1	many	15	TRBJ1-2	NA	TGTGCCAGCAGCCATGCAGGGGAGGATAACTATGGCTACACCTTC	CASSHAGEDNYGYTF
TRBV9	few	15	TRBJ2-3	TRBD2	TGTGCCAGCAGCGTAGGACTAGCTGGGGCAGATACGCAGTATTTT	CASSVGLAGADTQYF
TRBV4-1	NA	15	TRBJ2-5	NA	TGCGCCAGCAGCCAAGATCAGGGGCCGGATGCGACCCAGTACTTC	CASSQDQGPDATQYF